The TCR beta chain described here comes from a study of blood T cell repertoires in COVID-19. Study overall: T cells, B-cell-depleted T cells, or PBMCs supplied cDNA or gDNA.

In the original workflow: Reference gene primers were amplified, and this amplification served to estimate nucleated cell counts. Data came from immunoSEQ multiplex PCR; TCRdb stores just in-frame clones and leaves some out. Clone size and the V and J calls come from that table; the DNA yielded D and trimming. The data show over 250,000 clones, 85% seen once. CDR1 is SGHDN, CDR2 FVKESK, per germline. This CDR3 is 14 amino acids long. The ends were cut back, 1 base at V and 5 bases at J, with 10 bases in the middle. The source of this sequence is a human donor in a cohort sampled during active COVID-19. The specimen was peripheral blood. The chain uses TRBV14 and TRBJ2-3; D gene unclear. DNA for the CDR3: TGTGCCAGCAGCCAAGTCGGGTTGGGAGATACGCAGTATTTT. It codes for CASSQVGLGDTQYF.